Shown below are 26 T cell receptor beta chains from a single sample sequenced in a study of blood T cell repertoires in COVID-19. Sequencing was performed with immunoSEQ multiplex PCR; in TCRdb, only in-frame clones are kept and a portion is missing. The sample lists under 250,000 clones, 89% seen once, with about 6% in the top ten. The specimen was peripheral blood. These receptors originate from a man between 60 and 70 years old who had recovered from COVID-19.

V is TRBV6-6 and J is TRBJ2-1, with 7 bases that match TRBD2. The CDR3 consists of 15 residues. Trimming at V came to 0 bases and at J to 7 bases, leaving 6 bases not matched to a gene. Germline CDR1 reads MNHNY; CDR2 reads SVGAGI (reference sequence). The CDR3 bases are TGTGCCAGCAGTTACTCGGGGGAGGGACCGAATGAGCAGTTCTTC. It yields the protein CASSYSGEGPNEQFF.

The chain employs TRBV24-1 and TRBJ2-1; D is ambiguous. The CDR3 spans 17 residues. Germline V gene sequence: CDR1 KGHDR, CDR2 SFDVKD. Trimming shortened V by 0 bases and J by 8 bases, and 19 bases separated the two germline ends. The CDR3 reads CATSDLNSRTFVDEQFF. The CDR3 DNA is TGTGCCACCAGTGATTTGAATTCGAGAACCTTTGTCGATGAGCAGTTCTTC.

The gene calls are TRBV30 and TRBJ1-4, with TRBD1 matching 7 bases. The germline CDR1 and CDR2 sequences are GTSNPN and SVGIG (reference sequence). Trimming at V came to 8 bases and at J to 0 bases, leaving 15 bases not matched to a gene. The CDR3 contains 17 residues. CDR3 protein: CATQLNRGESTNEKLFF. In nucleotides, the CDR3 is TGTGCCACCCAATTGAACAGGGGCGAATCAACTAATGAAAAACTGTTTTTT.

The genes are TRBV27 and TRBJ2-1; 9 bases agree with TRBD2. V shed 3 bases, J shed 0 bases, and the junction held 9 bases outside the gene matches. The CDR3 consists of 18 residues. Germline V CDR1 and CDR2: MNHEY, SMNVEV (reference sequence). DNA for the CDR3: TGTGCCAGCAGTTTGGGGCTAGCGGGGCGAAGCTCCTACAATGAGCAGTTCTTC. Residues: CASSLGLAGRSSYNEQFF.

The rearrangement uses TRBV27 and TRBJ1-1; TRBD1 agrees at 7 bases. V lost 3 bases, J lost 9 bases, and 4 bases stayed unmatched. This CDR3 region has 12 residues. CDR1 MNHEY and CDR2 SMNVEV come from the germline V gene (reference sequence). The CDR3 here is CASSFRQGKAFF. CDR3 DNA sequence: TGTGCCAGCAGTTTCCGACAGGGTAAAGCTTTCTTT.

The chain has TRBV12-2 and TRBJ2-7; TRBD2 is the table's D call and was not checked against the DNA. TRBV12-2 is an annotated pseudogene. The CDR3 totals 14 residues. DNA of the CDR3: TGTGCAAGTCGCAGAAGCGGGAGGGCTTACGAGCAGTACTTC. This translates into CASRRSGRAYEQYF.

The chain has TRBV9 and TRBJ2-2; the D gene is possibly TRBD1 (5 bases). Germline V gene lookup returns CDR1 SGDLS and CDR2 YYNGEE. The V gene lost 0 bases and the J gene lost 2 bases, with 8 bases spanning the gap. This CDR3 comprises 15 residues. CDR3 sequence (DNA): TGTGCCAGCAGCGTAGACCAGGGAAACACCGGGGAGCTGTTTTTT. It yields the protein CASSVDQGNTGELFF.

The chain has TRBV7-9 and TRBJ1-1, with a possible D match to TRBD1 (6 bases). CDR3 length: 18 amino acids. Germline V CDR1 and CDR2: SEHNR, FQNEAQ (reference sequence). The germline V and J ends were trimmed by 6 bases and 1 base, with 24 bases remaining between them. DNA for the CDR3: TGTGCCAGCAGATCGAATCAGGGGCAGGGGCTCGGGAACACTGAAGCTTTCTTT. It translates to CASRSNQGQGLGNTEAFF.

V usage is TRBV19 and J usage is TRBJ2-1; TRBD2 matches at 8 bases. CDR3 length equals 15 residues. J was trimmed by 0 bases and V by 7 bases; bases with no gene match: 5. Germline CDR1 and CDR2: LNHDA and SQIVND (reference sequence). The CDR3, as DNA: TGTGCCAGTAATCGCGGGGGGCCCTCCTACAATGAGCAGTTCTTC. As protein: CASNRGGPSYNEQFF.

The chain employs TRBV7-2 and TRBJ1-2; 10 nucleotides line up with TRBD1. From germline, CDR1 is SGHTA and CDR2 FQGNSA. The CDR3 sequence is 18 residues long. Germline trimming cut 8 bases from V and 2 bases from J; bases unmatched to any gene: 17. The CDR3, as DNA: TGTGCCAGCCGCCGGATCGGGACAGGGGTTGTGGGAAACTATGGCTACACCTTC. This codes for CASRRIGTGVVGNYGYTF.

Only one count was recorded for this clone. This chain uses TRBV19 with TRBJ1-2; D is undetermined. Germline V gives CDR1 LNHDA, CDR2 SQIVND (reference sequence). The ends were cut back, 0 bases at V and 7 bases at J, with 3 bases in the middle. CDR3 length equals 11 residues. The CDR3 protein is CASSIEAGYTF. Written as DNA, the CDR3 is TGTGCCAGTAGTATAGAAGCTGGCTACACCTTC.

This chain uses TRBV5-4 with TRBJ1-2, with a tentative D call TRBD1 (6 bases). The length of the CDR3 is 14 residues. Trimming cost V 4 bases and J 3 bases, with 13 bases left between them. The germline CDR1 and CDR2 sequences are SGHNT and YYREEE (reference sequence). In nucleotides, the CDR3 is TGTGCCAGCAGCACCCACAGGGTTGACTATGGCTACACCTTC. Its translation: CASSTHRVDYGYTF.

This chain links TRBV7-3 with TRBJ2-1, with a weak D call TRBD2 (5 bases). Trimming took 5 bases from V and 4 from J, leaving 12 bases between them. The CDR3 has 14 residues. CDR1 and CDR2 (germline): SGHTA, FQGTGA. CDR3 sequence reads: CASSLAGPYNEQFF. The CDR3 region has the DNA TGTGCCAGCAGCCTTGCGGGTCCATACAATGAGCAGTTCTTC.

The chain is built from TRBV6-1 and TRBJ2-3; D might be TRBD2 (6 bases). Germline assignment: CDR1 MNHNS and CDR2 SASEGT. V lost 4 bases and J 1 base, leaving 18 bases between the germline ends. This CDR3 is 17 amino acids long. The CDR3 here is CASSARGGKYGTDTQYF. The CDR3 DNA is TGTGCCAGCAGTGCCCGCGGCGGGAAGTACGGCACAGATACGCAGTATTTT.

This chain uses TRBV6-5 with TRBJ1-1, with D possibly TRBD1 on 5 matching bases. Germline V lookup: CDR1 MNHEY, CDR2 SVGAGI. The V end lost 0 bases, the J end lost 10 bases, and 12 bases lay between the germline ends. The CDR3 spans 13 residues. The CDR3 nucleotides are TGTGCCAGCAGTTACTCGGGGGGACGGGGAGCTTTCTTT. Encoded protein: CASSYSGGRGAFF.

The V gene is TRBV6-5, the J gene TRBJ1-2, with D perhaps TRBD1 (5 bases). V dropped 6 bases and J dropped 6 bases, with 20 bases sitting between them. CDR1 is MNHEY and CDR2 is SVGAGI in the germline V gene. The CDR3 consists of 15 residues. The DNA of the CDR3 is TGTGCCAGCAGCCCACCGGGGGTGACAACGGATGGCTACACCTTC. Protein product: CASSPPGVTTDGYTF.

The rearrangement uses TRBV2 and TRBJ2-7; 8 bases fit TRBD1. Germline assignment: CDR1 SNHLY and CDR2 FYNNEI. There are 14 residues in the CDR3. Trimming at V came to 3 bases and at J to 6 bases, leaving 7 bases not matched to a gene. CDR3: CASSETGVNREQYF. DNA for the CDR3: TGTGCCAGCAGTGAGACAGGGGTGAATCGCGAGCAGTACTTC.

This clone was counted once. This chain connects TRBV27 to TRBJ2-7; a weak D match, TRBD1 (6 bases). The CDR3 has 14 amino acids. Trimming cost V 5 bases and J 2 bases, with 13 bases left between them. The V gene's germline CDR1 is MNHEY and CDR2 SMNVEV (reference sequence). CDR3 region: CASSPRDTAYEQYF. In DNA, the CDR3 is TGTGCCAGCAGTCCCCGGGACACCGCCTACGAGCAGTACTTC.

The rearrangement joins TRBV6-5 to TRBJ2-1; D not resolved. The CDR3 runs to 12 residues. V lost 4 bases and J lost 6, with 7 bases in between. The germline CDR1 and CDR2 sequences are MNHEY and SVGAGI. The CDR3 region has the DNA TGTGCCAGCAGTTCCGACACCAATGAGCAGTTCTTC. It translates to CASSSDTNEQFF.

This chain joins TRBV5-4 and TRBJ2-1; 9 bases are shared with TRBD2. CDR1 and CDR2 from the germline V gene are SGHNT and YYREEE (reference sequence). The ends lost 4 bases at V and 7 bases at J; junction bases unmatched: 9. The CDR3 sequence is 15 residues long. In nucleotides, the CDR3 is TGTGCCAGCAGCCCGCGGGGGGGCAAGTCGAATGAGCAGTTCTTC. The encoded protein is CASSPRGGKSNEQFF.

The CDR3 here is CASTESSYNEQFF. CDR3 DNA: TGTGCCAGCACGGAGAGCTCCTACAATGAGCAGTTCTTC. The rearrangement joins TRBV28 to TRBJ2-1; D not resolved. Germline V gene lookup returns CDR1 MDHEN and CDR2 SYDVKM. The CDR3 spans 13 residues. V shed 7 bases and J shed 0 bases, with 7 bases lying between them.

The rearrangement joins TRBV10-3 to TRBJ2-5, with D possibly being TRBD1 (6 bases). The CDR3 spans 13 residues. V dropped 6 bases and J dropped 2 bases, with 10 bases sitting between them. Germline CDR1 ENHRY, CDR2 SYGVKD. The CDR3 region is CAIRGAGQETQYF. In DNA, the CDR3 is TGTGCCATCAGGGGGGCAGGGCAAGAGACCCAGTACTTC.

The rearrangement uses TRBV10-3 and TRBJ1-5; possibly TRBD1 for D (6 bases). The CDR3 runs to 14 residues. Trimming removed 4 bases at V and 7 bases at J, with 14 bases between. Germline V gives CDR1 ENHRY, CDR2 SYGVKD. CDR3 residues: CAISGSQGSQPQHF. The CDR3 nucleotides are TGTGCCATCAGTGGGTCGCAGGGGAGCCAGCCCCAGCATTTT.

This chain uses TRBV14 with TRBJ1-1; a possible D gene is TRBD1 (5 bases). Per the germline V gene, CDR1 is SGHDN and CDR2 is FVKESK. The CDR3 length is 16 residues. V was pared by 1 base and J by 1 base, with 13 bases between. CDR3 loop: CASSQGPGRENTEAFF. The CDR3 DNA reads TGTGCCAGCAGCCAAGGTCCGGGCAGGGAGAACACTGAAGCTTTCTTT.

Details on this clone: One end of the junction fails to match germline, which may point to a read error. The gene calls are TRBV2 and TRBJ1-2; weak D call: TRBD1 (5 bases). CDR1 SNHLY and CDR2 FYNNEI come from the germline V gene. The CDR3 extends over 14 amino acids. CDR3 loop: CASSESRADYGYTF. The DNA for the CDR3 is TGTGCCAGTAGTGAAAGCAGGGCCGACTATGGCTACACCTTC.

CDR3: CASSFLDRATDTQYF. The CDR3 nucleotides read TGTGCCAGCAGTTTTCTGGACAGGGCCACAGATACGCAGTATTTT. The V and J genes are TRBV27 and TRBJ2-3, with 8 bases lining up with TRBD1. V lost 3 bases to trimming and J lost 2 bases; unmatched junction nucleotides: 4. This CDR3 contains 15 residues. Germline lookup yields CDR1 MNHEY and CDR2 SMNVEV (reference sequence).